This record looks at one TCR beta chain sequence and its context. Its target is unknown. The source of the sample is a study of blood T cells in healthy people across ages. Notes on the study in general: Investigators viewed diversity estimates from one million T cells as underestimates, the study reported. Getting older went along with TCR beta diversity per million T cells dropping roughly linearly.

Around 10 milliliters of peripheral blood were drawn from each donor. The use of a sample-barcoded 5' primer and a J-beta primer mix characterized a second PCR of roughly 6 to 11 cycles. From the 5' RACE reads, TCRdb called clonotypes with MiXCR, one entry per CDR3 protein. The table records about 1.7 million distinct CDR3 sequences, 28% of them present only once. The length of the CDR3 is 16 residues. The V gene end was trimmed by 6 bases and the J gene end by 5 bases; junction bases not matched to a gene: 13. Germline assignment: CDR1 SEHNR and CDR2 FQNEAQ (reference sequence). The chain employs TRBV7-9 and TRBJ2-1; TRBD1 agrees at 7 bases. This receptor was identified in a woman in her thirties in good health. Sequencing was performed on blood. The CDR3 region has the DNA TGTGCCAGCAGAGCGGATTCGGGACAGCAGAACAATGAGCAGTTCTTC. It specifies CASRADSGQQNNEQFF.